The present entry profiles one TCR beta chain with its context. Trimming shortened V by 0 bases and J by 3 bases, and 11 bases separated the two germline ends. CDR1 is MGHRA, CDR2 YSYEKL, per germline. CDR3 length equals 15 residues. This specimen belongs to a study of T cell responses to AZD1222 COVID-19 vaccine. Data came from immunoSEQ multiplex PCR; TCRdb stores just in-frame clones and leaves some out. The data show 150,000 to 200,000 clones, with roughly nine tenths seen just once and less than 1.6% held by the top ten. This TCR was sampled from an adult in good health. The material was peripheral blood, obtained on day 0 of AZD1222 vaccination. The chain joins TRBV4-1 to TRBJ1-2; no firm D call. DNA of the CDR3: TGCGCCAGCAGCCAAGATCAAAGGATTTACTATGGCTACACCTTC. This gives the protein CASSQDQRIYYGYTF.